This entry features one T cell receptor (beta chain) sequence. This sample is drawn from a study of blood T cell repertoires in COVID-19. Germline values: CDR1 SGHTA, CDR2 FQGNSA. Trimming took off 4 bases at V and 5 bases at J, with 8 bases between the two ends. The CDR3 is 12 amino acids. The protocol was immunoSEQ multiplex PCR, while the TCRdb copy is restricted to in-frame clones and leaves out a portion. The sample comprises about 380,000 clones, 80% to 90% of which are singletons, and roughly 1.2% rests with the top ten. Sample: peripheral blood. This rearrangement joins TRBV7-2 to TRBJ1-2; the D gene is possibly TRBD1 (5 bases). This receptor was taken from a man aged 35 to 55 with acute or convalescent COVID-19. The CDR3 loop reads CASSSTEYGYTF. CDR3 bases: TGTGCCAGCAGCTCGACAGAATATGGCTACACCTTC.